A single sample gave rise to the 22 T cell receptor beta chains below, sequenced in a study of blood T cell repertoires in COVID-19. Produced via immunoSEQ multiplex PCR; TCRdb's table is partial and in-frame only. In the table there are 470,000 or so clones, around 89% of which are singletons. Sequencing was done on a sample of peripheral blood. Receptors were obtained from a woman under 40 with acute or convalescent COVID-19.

The CDR3 sequence is CASSALGRYNEQFF. The CDR3 DNA sequence: TGCGCCAGCAGCGCCCTGGGGCGCTACAATGAGCAGTTCTTC. The V call is TRBV5-1, the J call TRBJ2-1; D possibly corresponds to TRBD1 (5 bases). Germline V gives CDR1 SGHRS, CDR2 YFSETQ. The ends were cut back, 4 bases at V and 3 bases at J, with 11 bases in the middle. This CDR3 is built from 14 residues. Full variable domain (rest looked up from reference TRBV5-1 and TRBJ2-1): KAGVTQTPRYLIKTRGQQVTLSCSPISGHRSVSWYQQTPGQGLQFLFEYFSETQRNKGNFPGRFSGRQFSNSRSEMNVSTLELGDSALYLCASSALGRYNEQFFGPGTRLTVL.

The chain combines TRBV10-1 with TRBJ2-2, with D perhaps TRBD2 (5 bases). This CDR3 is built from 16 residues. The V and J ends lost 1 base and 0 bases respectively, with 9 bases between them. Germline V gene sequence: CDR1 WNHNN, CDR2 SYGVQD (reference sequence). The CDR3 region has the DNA TGCGCCAGCAGTGAGTTAGCGTCTTCGAACACCGGGGAGCTGTTTTTT. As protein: CASSELASSNTGELFF.

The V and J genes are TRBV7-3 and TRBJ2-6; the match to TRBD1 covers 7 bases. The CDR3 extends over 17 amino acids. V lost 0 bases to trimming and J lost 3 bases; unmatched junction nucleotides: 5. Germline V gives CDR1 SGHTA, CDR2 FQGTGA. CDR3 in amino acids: CASSLTGGANGANVLTF. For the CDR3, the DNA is TGTGCCAGCAGCTTAACAGGGGGCGCAAATGGGGCCAACGTCCTGACTTTC.

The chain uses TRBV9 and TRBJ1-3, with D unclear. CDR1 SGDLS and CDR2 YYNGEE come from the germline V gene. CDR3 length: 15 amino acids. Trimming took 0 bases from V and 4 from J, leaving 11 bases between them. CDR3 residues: CASSVGVDTGNTIYF. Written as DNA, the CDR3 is TGTGCCAGCAGCGTAGGAGTAGATACCGGAAACACCATATATTTT.

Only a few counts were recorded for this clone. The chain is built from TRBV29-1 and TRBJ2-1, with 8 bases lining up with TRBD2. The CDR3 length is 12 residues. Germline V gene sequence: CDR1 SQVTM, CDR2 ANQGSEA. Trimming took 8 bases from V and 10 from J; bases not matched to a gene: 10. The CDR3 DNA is TGCAGCCCCCAGGGCGAGCGGGGGGAGCAGTTCTTC. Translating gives CSPQGERGEQFF.

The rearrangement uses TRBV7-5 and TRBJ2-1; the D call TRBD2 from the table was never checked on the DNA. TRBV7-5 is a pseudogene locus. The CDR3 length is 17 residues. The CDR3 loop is CVRRPTKRSSSYNEQFF. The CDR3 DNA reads TGTGTCAGAAGACCAACTAAGCGGTCGAGCTCCTACAATGAGCAGTTCTTC.

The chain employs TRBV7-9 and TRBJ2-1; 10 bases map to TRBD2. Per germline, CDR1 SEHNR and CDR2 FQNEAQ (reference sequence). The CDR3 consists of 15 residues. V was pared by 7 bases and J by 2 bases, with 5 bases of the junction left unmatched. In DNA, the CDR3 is TGTGCCAGCAACCTAGCGGGGGACACCTACAATGAGCAGTTCTTC. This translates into CASNLAGDTYNEQFF.

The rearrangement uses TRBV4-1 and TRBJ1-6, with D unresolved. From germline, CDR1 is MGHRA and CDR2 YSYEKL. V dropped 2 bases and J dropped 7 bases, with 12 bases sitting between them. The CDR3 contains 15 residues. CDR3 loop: CASSQNTDSNSPLHF. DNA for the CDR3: TGCGCCAGCAGCCAAAACACAGATTCAAATTCACCCCTCCACTTT.

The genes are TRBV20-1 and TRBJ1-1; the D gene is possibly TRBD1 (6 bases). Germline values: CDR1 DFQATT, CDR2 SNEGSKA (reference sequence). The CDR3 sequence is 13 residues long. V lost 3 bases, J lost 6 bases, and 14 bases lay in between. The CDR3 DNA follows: TGCAGTGCTAGTGGGAGGGGGAGGGCTGAAGCTTTCTTT. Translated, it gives CSASGRGRAEAFF.

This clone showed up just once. This CDR3 is CASSRTGENTGELFF. CDR3 nucleotide sequence: TGTGCCAGCAGTCGTACAGGGGAGAACACCGGGGAGCTGTTTTTT. This chain connects TRBV6-5 to TRBJ2-2, with 7 nucleotides matching TRBD1. The germline V gene encodes CDR1 MNHEY and CDR2 SVGAGI. V shed 5 bases and J 1 base; nucleotides not matched to a gene: 4. The CDR3 has 15 residues.

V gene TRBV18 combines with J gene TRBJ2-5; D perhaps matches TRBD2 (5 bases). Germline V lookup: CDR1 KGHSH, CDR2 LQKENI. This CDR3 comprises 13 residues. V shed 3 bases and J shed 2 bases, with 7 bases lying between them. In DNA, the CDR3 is TGTGCCAGCTCACCTGGGAGACAAGAGACCCAGTACTTC. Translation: CASSPGRQETQYF.

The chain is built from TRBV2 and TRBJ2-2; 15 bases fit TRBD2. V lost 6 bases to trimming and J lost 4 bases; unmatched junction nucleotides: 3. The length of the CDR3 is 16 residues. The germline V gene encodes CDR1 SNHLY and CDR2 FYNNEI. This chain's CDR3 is CASSWTSGGATGELFF. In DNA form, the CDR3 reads TGTGCCAGCAGCTGGACTAGCGGGGGGGCCACCGGGGAGCTGTTTTTT.

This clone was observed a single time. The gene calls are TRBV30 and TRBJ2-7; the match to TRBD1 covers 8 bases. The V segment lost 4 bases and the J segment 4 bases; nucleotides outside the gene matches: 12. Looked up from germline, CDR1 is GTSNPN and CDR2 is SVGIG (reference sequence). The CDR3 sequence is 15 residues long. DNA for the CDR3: TGTGCCTGGAACGGCCCGGAGACAGGGGTATACGAGCAGTACTTC. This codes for CAWNGPETGVYEQYF. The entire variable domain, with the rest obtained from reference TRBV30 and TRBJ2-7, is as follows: SQTIHQWPATLVQPVGSPLSLECTVEGTSNPNLYWYRQAAGRGLQLLFYSVGIGQISSEVPQNLSASRPQDRQFILSSKKLLLSDSGFYLCAWNGPETGVYEQYFGPGTRLTVT.

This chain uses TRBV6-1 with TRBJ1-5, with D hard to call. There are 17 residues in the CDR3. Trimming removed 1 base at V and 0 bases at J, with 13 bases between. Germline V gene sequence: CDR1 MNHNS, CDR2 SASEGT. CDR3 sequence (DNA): TGTGCCAGCAGTGAAGATGGAGGAACTTATAGCAATCAGCCCCAGCATTTT. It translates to CASSEDGGTYSNQPQHF.

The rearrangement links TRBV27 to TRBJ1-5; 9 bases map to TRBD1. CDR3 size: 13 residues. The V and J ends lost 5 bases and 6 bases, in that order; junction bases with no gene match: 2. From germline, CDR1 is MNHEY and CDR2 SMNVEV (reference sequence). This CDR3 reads CASSLQGAQPQHF. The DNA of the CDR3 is TGTGCCAGCAGTCTACAGGGGGCTCAGCCCCAGCATTTT.

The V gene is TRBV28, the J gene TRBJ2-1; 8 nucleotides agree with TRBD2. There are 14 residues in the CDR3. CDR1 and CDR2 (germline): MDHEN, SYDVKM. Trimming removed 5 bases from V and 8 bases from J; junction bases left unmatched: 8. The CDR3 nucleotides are TGTGCCAGCAGTCTTACCGGGACTAGGCATGAGCAGTTCTTC. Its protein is CASSLTGTRHEQFF.

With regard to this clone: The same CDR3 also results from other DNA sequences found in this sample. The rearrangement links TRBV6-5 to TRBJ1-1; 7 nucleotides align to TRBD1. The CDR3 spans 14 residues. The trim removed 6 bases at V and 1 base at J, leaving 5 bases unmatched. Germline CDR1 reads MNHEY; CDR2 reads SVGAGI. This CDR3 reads CASSSGTANTEAFF. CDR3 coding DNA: TGTGCCAGCAGCTCTGGGACAGCGAACACTGAAGCTTTCTTT.

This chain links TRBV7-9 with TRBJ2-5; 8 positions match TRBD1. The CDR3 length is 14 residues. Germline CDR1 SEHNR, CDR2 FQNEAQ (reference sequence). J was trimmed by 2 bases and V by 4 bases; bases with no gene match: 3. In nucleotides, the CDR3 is TGTGCCAGCAGCTGGACAGGGTCACAAGAGACCCAGTACTTC. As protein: CASSWTGSQETQYF.

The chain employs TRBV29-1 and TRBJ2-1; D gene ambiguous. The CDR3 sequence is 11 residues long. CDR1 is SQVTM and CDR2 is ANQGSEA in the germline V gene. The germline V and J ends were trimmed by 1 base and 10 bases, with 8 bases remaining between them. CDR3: CSVEGRGEQFF. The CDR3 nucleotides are TGCAGCGTTGAAGGGCGAGGCGAGCAGTTCTTC.

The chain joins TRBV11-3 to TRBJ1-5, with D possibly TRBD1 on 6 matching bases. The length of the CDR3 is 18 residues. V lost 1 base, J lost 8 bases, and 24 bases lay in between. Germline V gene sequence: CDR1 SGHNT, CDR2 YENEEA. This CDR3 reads CASSLVGGAQVLAEPQHF. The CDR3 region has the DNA TGTGCCAGCAGCTTAGTAGGGGGTGCACAGGTTCTTGCGGAGCCCCAGCATTTT. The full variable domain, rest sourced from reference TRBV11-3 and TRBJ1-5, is EAGVVQSPRYKIIEKKQPVAFWCNPISGHNTLYWYLQNLGQGPELLIRYENEEAVDDSQLPKDRFSAERLKGVDSTLKIQPAELGDSAVYLCASSLVGGAQVLAEPQHFGDGTRLSIL.

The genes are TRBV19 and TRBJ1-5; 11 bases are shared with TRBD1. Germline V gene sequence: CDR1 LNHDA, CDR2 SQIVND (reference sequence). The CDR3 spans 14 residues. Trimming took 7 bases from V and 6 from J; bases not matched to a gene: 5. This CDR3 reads CASKGTGGFQPQHF. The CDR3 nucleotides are TGTGCCAGTAAAGGGACAGGGGGATTTCAGCCCCAGCATTTT.

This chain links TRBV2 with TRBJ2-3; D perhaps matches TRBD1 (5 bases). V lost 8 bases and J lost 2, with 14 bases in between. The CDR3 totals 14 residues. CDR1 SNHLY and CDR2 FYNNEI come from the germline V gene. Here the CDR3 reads CASLPSGNTDTQYF. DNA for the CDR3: TGTGCCAGCCTTCCTTCAGGGAACACAGATACGCAGTATTTT.